This record looks at one T cell receptor (beta chain) sequence and its context. CDR1 is LNHDA, CDR2 SQIVND, per germline (reference sequence). V dropped 4 bases and J dropped 5; count of bases not matched to a gene: 1. The CDR3 is made up of 13 amino acids. Authors' processing steps: Amplified reference gene primers provided the basis for estimating nucleated cell counts. The method was immunoSEQ multiplex PCR; TCRdb's version includes in-frame clones alone and lacks a portion of them. V and J calls and clone size are given by that table; D and trimming were obtained from the DNA. The table records 70,000 to 90,000 clones, about 90% of them present only once. This sample stems from a study of blood T cell repertoires in COVID-19.

The sample comprised peripheral blood. The gene calls are TRBV19 and TRBJ1-5; 8 nucleotides agree with TRBD1. This TCR came from a human donor in a cohort sampled during active COVID-19. The CDR3 DNA reads TGTGCCAGTAGTAAACAGGGGGATCAGCCCCAGCATTTT. Protein sequence: CASSKQGDQPQHF.